These 2 T cell receptor beta chains came from one sample sequenced in a study of regulatory and conventional T cells in RAG deficiency. The sorted conventional CD4+ T cells were CD25-low and CD127-high, with genomic DNA sequenced. The assay was immunoSEQ multiplex PCR, and TCRdb's table has in-frame clones only and misses some. This table holds 45,000 to 50,000 clones, 85% to 90% found once. These data were also filed under a second study, of regulatory T cells. That study reports: The PCR used 52 TRBV and 13 TRBJ primers.

Sequenced: CD4+ effector T cells sorted from blood. Receptors originate from a human donor in good health.

This sequence joins TRBV15 and TRBJ1-2, with unresolved D. V was shortened by 0 bases and J by 4 bases, with 6 bases between the two germline ends. CDR3 size: 13 residues. Germline lookup yields CDR1 LNHNV and CDR2 YYDKDF (reference sequence). This CDR3 reads CATSRDDTYGYTF. For the CDR3, the DNA is TGTGCCACCAGCAGAGATGACACCTATGGCTACACCTTC.

This chain connects TRBV6-1 to TRBJ2-7, with TRBD1 matching 8 bases. This CDR3 has 15 amino acids. The germline V gene encodes CDR1 MNHNS and CDR2 SASEGT. Trimming at V came to 4 bases and at J to 5 bases, leaving 10 bases not matched to a gene. DNA of the CDR3: TGTGCCAGCAGTGGGGGGAGACAGGGGTCCAACGAGCAGTACTTC. It is translated as CASSGGRQGSNEQYF.